This entry lists 19 T cell receptor beta chains sequenced from one sample in a study of regulatory T cells in long-lasting Graves disease. Libraries of TCR beta came from iRepertoire HTBI primers plus Arm-PCR of CDR3 regions. TCRdb fed the multiplex PCR reads into MiXCR, producing one record per CDR3 protein. The repertoire includes hundreds of thousands of distinct CDR3 sequences, about 16% of them detected once, and around 12% sits in the top ten. Time point here: newly diagnosed GD, antithyroid drugs for less than 3 months. PBMC-derived RNA was used for the TCR library. Separately, the same data were catalogued under a study of T cells in Graves' hyperthyroidism and ophthalmopathy.

The source was peripheral blood mononuclear cells (PBMCs), collected at new diagnosis, from a patient treated with antithyroid drugs. These receptors came from a man younger than 35 with Graves disease.

The J gene is TRBJ2-7, the V gene TRBV7-2; 15 nucleotides match TRBD2. The CDR3 has 18 amino acids. J was trimmed by 2 bases and V by 1 base; bases with no gene match: 6. CDR1 is SGHTA and CDR2 is FQGNSA in the germline V gene. DNA of the CDR3: TGTGCCAGCAGCTTAGTCTTGGGACTAGCGGGGGGAGCCTACGAGCAGTACTTC. Protein product: CASSLVLGLAGGAYEQYF.

The V and J genes are TRBV3-1 and TRBJ2-1; D not resolved. The CDR3 sequence is 15 residues long. Germline CDR1 and CDR2: LGHDT and YNNKEL (reference sequence). With 2 bases removed from V and 6 bases from J, the gap between germline ends came to 14 bases. The CDR3 protein is CASSQLGAVGNEQFF. CDR3 bases: TGTGCCAGCAGCCAACTCGGAGCTGTGGGCAATGAGCAGTTCTTC.

There are many counts of this clonotype. This chain uses TRBV7-6 with TRBJ2-1; 9 nucleotides match TRBD2. CDR1 SGHVS and CDR2 FNYEAQ come from the germline V gene. This CDR3 has 17 residues. V shed 3 bases, J shed 0 bases, and the junction held 6 bases outside the gene matches. CDR3 sequence (DNA): TGTGCCAGCAGCTTGGCTAGCGGGATAAACTCCTACAATGAGCAGTTCTTC. This sequence encodes CASSLASGINSYNEQFF.

This clonotype was counted only a few times. V and J are TRBV27 and TRBJ1-6; perhaps TRBD1 as D (6 bases). The CDR3 spans 16 residues. Per the germline V gene, CDR1 is MNHEY and CDR2 is SMNVEV (reference sequence). The V end lost 5 bases, the J end lost 0 bases, and 11 bases lay between the germline ends. In DNA, the CDR3 is TGTGCCAGCAGTGTTACAGGGAGCTCCTATAATTCACCCCTCCACTTT. Translated: CASSVTGSSYNSPLHF.

This clonotype was found many times. The chain carries TRBV3-1 and TRBJ1-2; D is unclear. The CDR3 runs to 13 residues. From germline, CDR1 is LGHDT and CDR2 YNNKEL (reference sequence). Deletions cut 1 base from V and 8 bases from J, with 11 bases between. The CDR3 reads CASSQGAGNGYTF. CDR3 coding DNA: TGTGCCAGCAGCCAAGGGGCAGGTAACGGCTACACCTTC.

The V and J genes are TRBV20-1 and TRBJ2-1; a weak D match, TRBD2 (6 bases). Germline CDR1 is DFQATT and CDR2 is SNEGSKA (reference sequence). Trimming removed 1 base at V and 7 bases at J, with 11 bases between. The CDR3 consists of 13 residues. The CDR3 nucleotides are TGCAGTGCTAGAGTCAGACTAGTAAATGAGCAGTTCTTC. This gives the protein CSARVRLVNEQFF.

V is TRBV20-1 and J is TRBJ2-3; D possibly corresponds to TRBD2 (5 bases). Germline values: CDR1 DFQATT, CDR2 SNEGSKA (reference sequence). The V end was cut by 0 bases, the J end by 0 bases, with 16 bases between. The CDR3 has 17 amino acids. In DNA, the CDR3 is TGCAGTGCTAGAGATCACTCGGGGAGCGCCAGCACAGATACGCAGTATTTT. Translating it yields CSARDHSGSASTDTQYF.

The table lists this clonotype with many counts. This rearrangement joins TRBV20-1 to TRBJ1-1; weak D call: TRBD1 (6 bases). Per the germline V gene, CDR1 is DFQATT and CDR2 is SNEGSKA (reference sequence). This CDR3 is built from 13 residues. V was cut by 0 bases and J by 10 bases, with 15 bases left in between. For the CDR3, the DNA is TGCAGTGCTAGAGAGAACAGGGCTCCAGGAGCTTTCTTT. Translating it yields CSARENRAPGAFF.

As for this clonotype: Because the CDR3 is missing its conserved closing phenylalanine or tryptophan, this is likely a read error. Because the CDR3's place on the DNA is in doubt, the DNA is left out and the CDR3 is given as listed by TCRdb. The chain carries TRBV2 and TRBJ2-5; the table gives TRBD1 as D, unverified against the DNA. CDR1 is SNHLY and CDR2 is FYNNEI in the germline V gene. From its first to its last residue, the CDR3 has 11 amino acids. CDR3 sequence reads: CASSELLGANL.

This clonotype was observed many times. The V gene is TRBV2, the J gene TRBJ2-1, with a possible D match to TRBD2 (6 bases). Germline V gene sequence: CDR1 SNHLY, CDR2 FYNNEI. The CDR3 contains 14 residues. The germline V and J ends were trimmed by 6 bases and 8 bases, with 17 bases remaining between them. The CDR3 coding sequence is TGTGCCAGCAGAGGAAGGGCGGGATCCGATGAGCAGTTCTTC. This codes for CASRGRAGSDEQFF.

About this clonotype: A much larger clone differs from this one at a single base, so this may be a read error. This chain joins TRBV6-1 and TRBJ1-4, with D perhaps matching TRBD1 (5 bases). CDR1 and CDR2 from the germline V gene are MNHNS and SASEGT. This CDR3 comprises 11 residues. Trimming left V 6 bases short and J 10 bases short, with 9 bases between. CDR3 in DNA: TGTGCCAGCAGAGGTGGGACAAAACTGTTTTTT. It codes for CASRGGTKLFF.

The chain uses TRBV5-6 and TRBJ2-2; the match to TRBD1 covers 7 bases. J was trimmed by 6 bases and V by 4 bases; bases with no gene match: 3. Germline CDR1 reads SGHDT; CDR2 reads YYEEEE. The CDR3 runs to 13 residues. CDR3 nucleotide sequence: TGTGCCAGCAGCACTCAGGGGGCCGGGGAGCTGTTTTTT. The encoded protein is CASSTQGAGELFF. The full variable domain, its missing parts supplied by reference TRBV5-6 and TRBJ2-2, is DAGVTQSPTHLIKTRGQQVTLRCSPKSGHDTVSWYQQALGQGPQFIFQYYEEEERQRGNFPDRFSGHQFPNYSSELNVNALLLGDSALYLCASSTQGAGELFFGEGSRLTVL.

In its sample, this clonotype was seen many times. V is TRBV29-1 and J is TRBJ2-1; tentatively, D is TRBD2 (6 bases). This CDR3 comprises 14 residues. Trimming shortened V by 6 bases and J by 9 bases, and 21 bases separated the two germline ends. Looked up from germline, CDR1 is SQVTM and CDR2 is ANQGSEA. As DNA, the CDR3 is TGCAGCGTGATACGGGAGAGTCTGTTTGGTGAGCAGTTCTTC. Amino acids: CSVIRESLFGEQFF.

The rearrangement links TRBV18 to TRBJ1-1; 8 nucleotides match TRBD1. The CDR3 length is 15 residues. Germline loops: CDR1 KGHSH, CDR2 LQKENI. V lost 8 bases to trimming and J lost 1 base; unmatched junction nucleotides: 9. The CDR3 loop reads CASAVQGVGNTEAFF. As DNA, the CDR3 is TGTGCCAGCGCAGTACAGGGGGTAGGGAACACTGAAGCTTTCTTT.

This clonotype was detected many times. This chain connects TRBV6-1 to TRBJ1-1; D uncertain. V dropped 5 bases and J dropped 1 base, with 8 bases sitting between them. The CDR3 spans 13 residues. Germline V lookup: CDR1 MNHNS, CDR2 SASEGT. The CDR3 sequence is CASSNRRNTEAFF. The CDR3 DNA is TGTGCCAGCAGTAACCGACGGAACACTGAAGCTTTCTTT.

Remarks on this clonotype: The junction does not match germline at one end; this may be a read error. The V call is TRBV28, the J call TRBJ2-7, with 10 bases matching TRBD1. The germline gives CDR1 MDHEN, CDR2 SYDVKM. The CDR3 contains 11 residues. The CDR3 sequence: CASSLGDRGDF. The CDR3 DNA follows: TGTGCCAGCAGTCTCGGGGACAGGGGAGACTTC.

The rearrangement joins TRBV18 to TRBJ2-3; tentative D call: TRBD2 (6 bases). The germline V and J ends were trimmed by 4 bases and 5 bases, with 19 bases remaining between them. This CDR3 contains 16 residues. Germline V CDR1 and CDR2: KGHSH, LQKENI. CDR3 sequence: CASSQARPGVIDTQYF. CDR3 nucleotides: TGTGCCAGCTCACAAGCTCGGCCGGGAGTGATAGATACGCAGTATTTT.

At least ten counts were recorded for this clonotype. The rearrangement joins TRBV3-1 to TRBJ2-2; the D is unclear. Trimming took off 1 base at V and 7 bases at J, with 7 bases between the two ends. The CDR3 length is 13 residues. CDR1 and CDR2 from the germline V gene are LGHDT and YNNKEL (reference sequence). The CDR3 loop is CASSQASVGELFF. In nucleotides, the CDR3 is TGTGCCAGCAGCCAAGCGTCTGTCGGGGAGCTGTTTTTT. Drawing the rest from reference TRBV3-1 and TRBJ2-2, the complete variable domain is DTAVSQTPKYLVTQMGNDKSIKCEQNLGHDTMYWYKQDSKKFLKIMFSYNNKELIINETVPNRFSPKSPDKAHLNLHINSLELGDSAVYFCASSQASVGELFFGEGSRLTVL.

This clonotype has a count of ten or more. This chain links TRBV12-3 or TRBV12-4 with TRBJ1-5; TRBD1 is a possible D gene (6 bases). The CDR3 consists of 14 residues. V gave up 6 bases and J gave up 5 bases, with 14 bases separating them. CDR3 bases: TGTGCCAGCAGGTTAAGGGGGGCCGATCAGCCCCAGCATTTT. It translates to CASRLRGADQPQHF.